This T cell receptor (beta chain) was sequenced during a study of blood T cell repertoires in COVID-19. Study background: Both acute and convalescent COVID-19 samples were obtained from the United States, Italy and Spain.

Germline assignment: CDR1 LNHDA and CDR2 SQIVND (reference sequence). The CDR3 is 19 residues long. J was trimmed by 2 bases and V by 5 bases; bases with no gene match: 18. In the original processing: From reference gene primer amplification, estimates of nucleated cell counts were derived. The table came from immunoSEQ multiplex PCR; TCRdb's copy has only in-frame clones and leaves some out. The V and J calls and the clone size are those of that table, but D and trimming were determined from the DNA. The table lists roughly 90,000 clones, around 87% of them singletons. Sequenced input: peripheral blood. This clonotype originated in a man aged 40-55 years with acute or convalescent COVID-19. The V and J genes are TRBV19 and TRBJ1-5; 7 bases align to TRBD1. CDR3 protein: CASSQNTGTVNRGNQPQHF. As DNA, the CDR3 is TGTGCCAGTAGTCAGAATACCGGGACAGTGAATCGGGGCAATCAGCCCCAGCATTTT.